A selection of T cell receptor beta chains follows, all from one sample in a study of patients and donors after allogeneic stem cell transplantation. Each CDR3 protein is one row after TCRdb ran MiXCR on the RT-PCR reads. The data contain 37,000 or so distinct CDR3 sequences, under 35% of them singletons. Sequencing used blood, either unsorted or a sorted T cell fraction (not recorded which). These TCRs come from a human donor who was either an allogeneic HSCT recipient or a stem cell or donor lymphocyte infusion donor (not recorded which). It is not recorded whose cells these are; they may come from a transplant donor. Both conserved end residues are part of each CDR3. The D gene is left open where the match is weak. Clone size is shown for a subset of rows, as once, few, many or a class of expanded clone.

v_call: TRBV4-2; d_call: TRBD2; clone_size: -; j_call: TRBJ2-7; cdr3_nt: TGTGCCAGCAGCCAAGACCACTCACTAGCGGCTTACGAGCAGTACTTC; cdr3_aa: CASSQDHSLAAYEQYF
v_call: TRBV10-3; d_call: -; clone_size: few; j_call: TRBJ2-1; cdr3_nt: TGTGCCATCAGTGGGTTGGGACTGATCAATGAGCAGTTCTTC; cdr3_aa: CAISGLGLINEQFF
v_call: TRBV7-2; d_call: -; clone_size: many; j_call: TRBJ1-1; cdr3_nt: TGTGCCAGCAGCTTAGTCCCCCTGAACACTGAAGCTTTCTTT; cdr3_aa: CASSLVPLNTEAFF
v_call: TRBV7-9; d_call: -; clone_size: -; j_call: TRBJ2-5; cdr3_nt: TGTGCCAGCAGCCCTTCCGGGGGCTCAGAGACCCAGTACTTC; cdr3_aa: CASSPSGGSETQYF
v_call: TRBV20-1; d_call: TRBD1; clone_size: -; j_call: TRBJ1-2; cdr3_nt: TGCAGTGCTAGACGTGAGGACAGGCTCCGGGGTGGCTACACCTTC; cdr3_aa: CSARREDRLRGGYTF
v_call: TRBV20-1; d_call: TRBD2; clone_size: -; j_call: TRBJ2-3; cdr3_nt: TGCAGTGCTAGACAACGATTTAGCGGGAGGGCCCCGAAAGATACGCAGTATTTT; cdr3_aa: CSARQRFSGRAPKDTQYF
v_call: TRBV11-2; d_call: TRBD2; clone_size: -; j_call: TRBJ2-2; cdr3_nt: TGTGCCAGCAGCAAAGGACTAGCAGTCCCCGGGGAGCTGTTTTTT; cdr3_aa: CASSKGLAVPGELFF
v_call: TRBV5-6; d_call: -; clone_size: few; j_call: TRBJ1-1; cdr3_nt: TGTGCCAGCGGGACTACAGCGGGCATGAGCTGGGAAACTTTCTTT; cdr3_aa: CASGTTAGMSWETFF
v_call: TRBV10-3; d_call: -; clone_size: -; j_call: TRBJ2-2; cdr3_nt: TGTGCCATCAGCCGTGGGGGCGGGCCCACCGGGGAGCTGTTTTTT; cdr3_aa: CAISRGGGPTGELFF
v_call: TRBV11-1; d_call: TRBD1; clone_size: -; j_call: TRBJ2-5; cdr3_nt: TGTGCCAGCAGCTTGGGCAGGGGGCGATTTAAGGAGACCCAGTACTTC; cdr3_aa: CASSLGRGRFKETQYF
v_call: TRBV20-1; d_call: TRBD2; clone_size: few; j_call: TRBJ2-1; cdr3_nt: TGCAGTGCTAGCCCCCTAGGGACTACGTCAGGCAATGAGCAGTTCTTC; cdr3_aa: CSASPLGTTSGNEQFF
v_call: TRBV12-3/TRBV12-4; d_call: TRBD1; clone_size: many; j_call: TRBJ1-5; cdr3_nt: TGTGCCAGCAGTGGGGACAGGGTAGTAAATCAGCCCCAGCATTTT; cdr3_aa: CASSGDRVVNQPQHF
v_call: TRBV20-1; d_call: -; clone_size: few; j_call: TRBJ2-7; cdr3_nt: TGCAGCGCAGACAGTTTCTACGAGCAGTACTTC; cdr3_aa: CSADSFYEQYF
v_call: TRBV12-3/TRBV12-4; d_call: -; clone_size: few; j_call: TRBJ1-5; cdr3_nt: TGTGCCAGCAGTTTAGCACGGGGGCAGGGCAATCAGCCCCAGCATTTT; cdr3_aa: CASSLARGQGNQPQHF
v_call: TRBV28; d_call: -; clone_size: many; j_call: TRBJ1-5; cdr3_nt: TGTGCCAGCAGCACCGCTGGAACGGGAAATCAGCCCCAGCATTTT; cdr3_aa: CASSTAGTGNQPQHF
v_call: TRBV4-1; d_call: -; clone_size: once; j_call: TRBJ2-5; cdr3_nt: TGCGCCAGCAGCCAAGACCAGGGAAAGGGGCAAGAGACCCAGTACTTC; cdr3_aa: CASSQDQGKGQETQYF
v_call: TRBV9; d_call: TRBD2; clone_size: -; j_call: TRBJ2-2; cdr3_nt: TGTGCCAGCAGCGTAGACTACCTGCGGGAGCTACCGAACACCGGGGAGCTGTTTTTT; cdr3_aa: CASSVDYLRELPNTGELFF
v_call: TRBV12-3/TRBV12-4; d_call: -; clone_size: -; j_call: TRBJ2-5; cdr3_nt: TGTGCCAGCAGTCCCTATAGGGACCTTTTTCAAGAGACCCAGTACTTC; cdr3_aa: CASSPYRDLFQETQYF
v_call: TRBV20-1; d_call: TRBD1; clone_size: many; j_call: TRBJ1-6; cdr3_nt: TGCAGTGCTGTGACAGGGGCCCCCTATAATTCACCCCTCCACTTT; cdr3_aa: CSAVTGAPYNSPLHF
v_call: TRBV4-3; d_call: TRBD2; clone_size: -; j_call: TRBJ2-7; cdr3_nt: TGCGCCAGCAGCCAAGATCGACTAGCGGGAGGCCTAACCTACGAGCAGTACTTC; cdr3_aa: CASSQDRLAGGLTYEQYF
v_call: TRBV6-5; d_call: -; clone_size: many; j_call: TRBJ1-2; cdr3_nt: TGTGCCAGCAGTTACTCGGACCATATTCTCTATGGCTACACCTTC; cdr3_aa: CASSYSDHILYGYTF
v_call: TRBV28; d_call: -; clone_size: -; j_call: TRBJ1-1; cdr3_nt: TGTGCCACCGACGACAGATACACTGAAGCTTTCTTT; cdr3_aa: CATDDRYTEAFF
v_call: TRBV28; d_call: -; clone_size: -; j_call: TRBJ1-5; cdr3_nt: TGTGCCAGCAGTTTATCCGGGGGCGGAAATCAGCCCCAGCATTTT; cdr3_aa: CASSLSGGGNQPQHF
v_call: TRBV7-8; d_call: -; clone_size: -; j_call: TRBJ1-5; cdr3_nt: TGTGCCAGCAGCCCAGGAGGGGATCAGCCCCAGCATTTT; cdr3_aa: CASSPGGDQPQHF
v_call: TRBV5-1; d_call: -; clone_size: -; j_call: TRBJ2-1; cdr3_nt: TGCGCCAGCAACAGACTTTTGCGGAGCGAGTCCTACAATGAGCAGTTCTTC; cdr3_aa: CASNRLLRSESYNEQFF
v_call: TRBV5-1; d_call: TRBD2; clone_size: -; j_call: TRBJ2-1; cdr3_nt: TGCGCCAGCAGCTTGGGAGTAGCGGGACGATCCTACAATGAGCAGTTCTTC; cdr3_aa: CASSLGVAGRSYNEQFF
v_call: TRBV7-3; d_call: -; clone_size: few; j_call: TRBJ1-1; cdr3_nt: TGTGCCAGCAGCCAGGGTAGTAACACTGAAGCTTTCTTT; cdr3_aa: CASSQGSNTEAFF
v_call: TRBV29-1; d_call: TRBD1; clone_size: few; j_call: TRBJ1-1; cdr3_nt: TGCAGCGTTGACTTGAGCAGGGGGCTCTTGAACACTGAAGCTTTCTTT; cdr3_aa: CSVDLSRGLLNTEAFF
v_call: TRBV6-5; d_call: -; clone_size: -; j_call: TRBJ2-7; cdr3_nt: TGTGCCAGCCTCCGCACGGCCGCCTACGAGCAGTACTTC; cdr3_aa: CASLRTAAYEQYF
v_call: TRBV9; d_call: -; clone_size: -; j_call: TRBJ2-2; cdr3_nt: TGTGCCAGCAGCGTATCCCTCGAGCGCGGACGGGACGGGGAGCTGTTTTTT; cdr3_aa: CASSVSLERGRDGELFF
v_call: TRBV27; d_call: -; clone_size: few; j_call: TRBJ1-2; cdr3_nt: TGTGCCAGCAGTTTAGCCCAACAGGGCTTCTATGGCTACACCTTC; cdr3_aa: CASSLAQQGFYGYTF
v_call: TRBV20-1; d_call: TRBD1; clone_size: -; j_call: TRBJ1-2; cdr3_nt: TGCAGTGCTAGAGAGGACAGGGGTGAGAGCTACACCTTC; cdr3_aa: CSAREDRGESYTF
v_call: TRBV11-2; d_call: -; clone_size: -; j_call: TRBJ2-2; cdr3_nt: TGTGCCAGCAGCTTTGCGGGCGGGAACACCGGGGAGCTGTTTTTT; cdr3_aa: CASSFAGGNTGELFF
v_call: TRBV12-3/TRBV12-4; d_call: -; clone_size: few; j_call: TRBJ1-2; cdr3_nt: TGTGCCAGCAGTTCTACGGGACCGGCAAGAGGAGCTGGCTACACCTTC; cdr3_aa: CASSSTGPARGAGYTF
v_call: TRBV4-1; d_call: TRBD1; clone_size: -; j_call: TRBJ2-1; cdr3_nt: TGCGCCAGCAGCCGGGGACAGGGGGTAATTGGTGAGCAGTTCTTC; cdr3_aa: CASSRGQGVIGEQFF
v_call: TRBV20-1; d_call: -; clone_size: -; j_call: TRBJ1-1; cdr3_nt: -; cdr3_aa: CSARDLERDTEAFF
v_call: TRBV5-5; d_call: -; clone_size: -; j_call: TRBJ1-2; cdr3_nt: TGTGCCAGCAGCTTGGTCCCCGTCGACAGGAGTTCCCCCTATGGCTACACCTTC; cdr3_aa: CASSLVPVDRSSPYGYTF
v_call: TRBV24-1; d_call: -; clone_size: -; j_call: TRBJ2-3; cdr3_nt: TGTGCCACCAGTGATTCAAAGGGTTCCCCGCAAGTGGATACGCAGTATTTT; cdr3_aa: CATSDSKGSPQVDTQYF
v_call: TRBV5-1; d_call: -; clone_size: -; j_call: TRBJ2-7; cdr3_nt: TGCGCCAGCAGCTTGGTCAGGCAGGGGCGCGACGAGCAGTACTTC; cdr3_aa: CASSLVRQGRDEQYF
v_call: TRBV6-2/TRBV6-3; d_call: -; clone_size: few; j_call: TRBJ1-1; cdr3_nt: TGTGCCAGCAGTTACCCCTTTGAAGCTTTCTTT; cdr3_aa: CASSYPFEAFF
v_call: TRBV12-3/TRBV12-4; d_call: -; clone_size: many; j_call: TRBJ1-1; cdr3_nt: TGCGCCAGCAGTTTCTTACAGATGAACACTGAAGCTTTCTTT; cdr3_aa: CASSFLQMNTEAFF
v_call: TRBV29-1; d_call: -; clone_size: -; j_call: TRBJ1-1; cdr3_nt: TGCAGCGTTGGAGGCCCGTGGGCTGAAGCTTTCTTT; cdr3_aa: CSVGGPWAEAFF
v_call: TRBV7-3; d_call: TRBD2; clone_size: -; j_call: TRBJ2-2; cdr3_nt: TGTGCCAGCAGCTCGACTAGCAGGAACACCGGGGAGCTGTTTTTT; cdr3_aa: CASSSTSRNTGELFF
v_call: TRBV27; d_call: -; clone_size: -; j_call: TRBJ2-6; cdr3_nt: TGTGCCAGCAGTTTAGGCAAGACGACGTCGAGCTCTGGGGCCAACGTCCTGACTTTC; cdr3_aa: CASSLGKTTSSSGANVLTF
v_call: TRBV29-1; d_call: -; clone_size: -; j_call: TRBJ1-2; cdr3_nt: TGCAGCGTTGAATCCAGGGGCCCTAACTATGGCTACACCTTC; cdr3_aa: CSVESRGPNYGYTF
v_call: TRBV28; d_call: TRBD2; clone_size: once; j_call: TRBJ2-7; cdr3_nt: TGTGCCAGCAGTTTTACGCAGGGGACTAGCGGGAGGGACTACGAGCAGTACTTC; cdr3_aa: CASSFTQGTSGRDYEQYF
v_call: TRBV20-1; d_call: TRBD2; clone_size: few; j_call: TRBJ2-7; cdr3_nt: TGCAGTGCTAGAGATAGCGGGAGGGTTACCTACGAGCAGTACTTC; cdr3_aa: CSARDSGRVTYEQYF
v_call: TRBV3-1; d_call: TRBD1; clone_size: many; j_call: TRBJ1-2; cdr3_nt: TGTGCCAGCAGCCAAGATATGGACAGGTGGATCGGCTACACCTTC; cdr3_aa: CASSQDMDRWIGYTF
v_call: TRBV28; d_call: -; clone_size: many; j_call: TRBJ1-5; cdr3_nt: TGTGCCAGCAGTTTACCGGGGTCCAATCAGCCCCAGCATTTT; cdr3_aa: CASSLPGSNQPQHF
v_call: TRBV12-3/TRBV12-4; d_call: -; clone_size: -; j_call: TRBJ2-5; cdr3_nt: TGTGCCAGCAGTTTAGATGCCGCGGGATCCGGAGAGACCCAGTACTTC; cdr3_aa: CASSLDAAGSGETQYF
v_call: TRBV29-1; d_call: TRBD1; clone_size: few; j_call: TRBJ1-1; cdr3_nt: TGCAGCGGGGTTACAGGGGCCAACACTGAAGCTTTCTTT; cdr3_aa: CSGVTGANTEAFF
v_call: TRBV6-2/TRBV6-3; d_call: -; clone_size: -; j_call: TRBJ2-3; cdr3_nt: TGTGCCAGCAGTTATCCCTGGACTACTGTGTCAGATACGCAGTATTTT; cdr3_aa: CASSYPWTTVSDTQYF
v_call: TRBV12-3/TRBV12-4; d_call: -; clone_size: few; j_call: TRBJ1-5; cdr3_nt: TGTGCCAGCAGCCTCAGGCAGAACAATCAGCCCCAGCATTTT; cdr3_aa: CASSLRQNNQPQHF
v_call: TRBV7-6; d_call: -; clone_size: few; j_call: TRBJ1-6; cdr3_nt: TGTGCCAGCAGCTTAGGCCCGCCGGCTAATAATTCACCCCTCCACTTT; cdr3_aa: CASSLGPPANNSPLHF
v_call: TRBV7-9; d_call: -; clone_size: few; j_call: TRBJ1-1; cdr3_nt: TGTGCCAGCAGCTTAGGAGAGCGTTCGGGGTTGGACACTGAAGCTTTCTTT; cdr3_aa: CASSLGERSGLDTEAFF
v_call: TRBV5-1; d_call: TRBD1; clone_size: -; j_call: TRBJ2-7; cdr3_nt: TGCGCCAGCAGCTTGGGACAGGGCAAACTCTCCTACGAGCAGTACTTC; cdr3_aa: CASSLGQGKLSYEQYF